This T cell receptor (beta chain) came from a study of T cells in localized non-small cell lung cancer. Study observations and caveats: Overall survival was longer when the density of T cells in the blood was higher. Paired adjacent lung recovered a median approximately 57 of the top 100 tumor clones. The tumor had only one region sequenced, so heterogeneity remains possible. Clonality of T cells reached its maximum in uninvolved adjacent lung, surpassing tumor.

The CDR3 runs to 17 residues. J was trimmed by 5 bases and V by 5 bases; bases with no gene match: 10. Germline CDR1 is MNHEY and CDR2 is SMNVEV (reference sequence). Here immunoSEQ multiplex PCR was the method, and the copy in TCRdb shows in-frame clones only, minus some. The table records approximately 89,000 clones, 80% of them present only once. On this clone: Its antigen is unknown.

The source is a man aged 35 to 70 with stage II squamous cell lung carcinoma. The rearrangement links TRBV27 to TRBJ2-2, with 11 bases matching TRBD2. Sequenced material: PBMCs, taken before any cancer treatment. The CDR3 protein is CASSTRTSGPITGELFF. The DNA for the CDR3 is TGTGCCAGCAGTACGCGGACTAGCGGGCCGATAACCGGGGAGCTGTTTTTT.